The text below deals with one T cell receptor beta chain. The target antigen is unknown. CDR3 length equals 15 residues. Trimming removed 3 bases at V and 2 bases at J, with 15 bases between. Germline V gene sequence: CDR1 SGHRS, CDR2 YFSETQ. A sample-barcoded 5' primer and a J-beta primer mix were used in a second PCR of roughly 7 to 11 cycles. Every cDNA was tagged by a template-switch adaptor with 12 random nucleotides. TCRdb independently ran MiXCR on the 5' RACE reads; one entry per CDR3 protein. The sample has around 970,000 distinct CDR3 sequences, roughly half seen once. A minimum of 5 micrograms of total RNA was extracted per sample. This sample was taken from a study of blood T cells in healthy people across ages. Broader study findings: Per-million-T-cell TCR beta diversity fell roughly linearly with age.

The sequenced sample was blood. The TCR comes from a woman aged 55-75 years in good health. The V gene is TRBV5-1, the J gene TRBJ2-7, with D perhaps matching TRBD2 (6 bases). CDR3 residues: CASSYGGEIAYEQYF. The CDR3 coding sequence is TGCGCCAGCAGCTATGGAGGGGAAATCGCCTACGAGCAGTACTTC.